This T cell receptor beta chain was found in a study of blood T cell repertoires in COVID-19. Study overall: The study drew acute and convalescent COVID-19 samples from the United States, Italy and Spain.

This CDR3 is 14 amino acids long. The ends lost 6 bases at V and 9 bases at J; junction bases unmatched: 6. CDR1 is SEHNR and CDR2 is FQNEAQ in the germline V gene (reference sequence). Clones were read by immunoSEQ multiplex PCR, and TCRdb kept only the in-frame ones, dropping some. The sample lists over 300,000 clones; around four fifths were seen once. The rearrangement uses TRBV7-9 and TRBJ1-6; 9 bases are a match to TRBD1. This TCR was sampled from a woman between 50 and 59 years old with acute or convalescent COVID-19. The material sequenced was peripheral blood. The CDR3 nucleotides read TGTGCCAGCAGAGCACAGGGGGCTGGTTCACCCCTCCACTTT. Residues: CASRAQGAGSPLHF.